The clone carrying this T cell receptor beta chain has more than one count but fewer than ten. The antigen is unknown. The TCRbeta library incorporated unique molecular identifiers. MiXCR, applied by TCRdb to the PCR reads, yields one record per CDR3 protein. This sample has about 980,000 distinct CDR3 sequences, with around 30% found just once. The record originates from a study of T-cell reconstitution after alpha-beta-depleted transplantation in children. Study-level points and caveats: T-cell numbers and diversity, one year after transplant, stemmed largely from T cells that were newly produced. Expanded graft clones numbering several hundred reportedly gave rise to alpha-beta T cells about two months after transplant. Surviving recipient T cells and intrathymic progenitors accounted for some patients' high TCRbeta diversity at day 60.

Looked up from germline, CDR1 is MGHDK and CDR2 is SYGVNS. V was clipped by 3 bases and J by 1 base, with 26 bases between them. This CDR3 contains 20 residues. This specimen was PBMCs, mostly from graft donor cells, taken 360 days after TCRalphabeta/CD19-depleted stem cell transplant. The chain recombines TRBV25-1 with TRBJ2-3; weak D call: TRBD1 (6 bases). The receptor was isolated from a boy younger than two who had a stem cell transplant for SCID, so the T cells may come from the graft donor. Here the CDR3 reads CASSDPHRDILLGGTDTQYF. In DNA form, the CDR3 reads TGTGCCAGCAGTGACCCTCATCGGGACATATTATTAGGGGGCACAGATACGCAGTATTTT. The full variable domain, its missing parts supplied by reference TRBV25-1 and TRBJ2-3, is EADIYQTPRYLVIGTGKKITLECSQTMGHDKMYWYQQDPGMELHLIHYSYGVNSTEKGDLSSESTVSRIRTEHFPLTLESARPSHTSQYLCASSDPHRDILLGGTDTQYFGPGTRLTVL.